The T cell receptor (beta chain) described here comes from a study of cytomegalovirus exposure and HLA in healthy donors. Germline lookup yields CDR1 LNHDA and CDR2 SQIVND (reference sequence). Trimming removed 3 bases from V and 0 bases from J, with 9 bases in between. The CDR3 consists of 15 residues. The PCR contained 60 Vbeta and 13 Jbeta primers. Produced via immunoSEQ multiplex PCR; TCRdb's table is partial and in-frame only. The sample lists more than 95,000 clones, roughly 15% seen once, with approximately 2.6% in the top ten. Sequenced sample: PBMCs. This clonotype was sampled from a female donor in good health and CMV-seropositive. The rearrangement uses TRBV19 and TRBJ1-5; D is ambiguous. CDR3 protein: CASSIFRVSNQPQHF. In DNA form, the CDR3 reads TGTGCCAGTAGTATTTTCCGGGTTAGCAATCAGCCCCAGCATTTT.